This record looks at one T cell receptor (beta chain) sequence and its context. These data come from a study of blood T cell repertoires in COVID-19. CDR3 length: 16 residues. Trimming at V came to 5 bases and at J to 4 bases, leaving 7 bases not matched to a gene. From germline, CDR1 is SSHAT and CDR2 FNYEAQ (reference sequence). Profiling relied on immunoSEQ multiplex PCR, and the TCRdb table lists in-frame clones only, not all of them. The repertoire has around 270,000 clones, roughly 89% of them found once; the top ten carry about 1.6%. The chain recombines TRBV7-7 with TRBJ2-2; the match to TRBD2 covers 10 bases. Sequencing was performed on peripheral blood. The source of this sequence is a woman aged 40 to 50 who had recovered from COVID-19. Written as DNA, the CDR3 is TGTGCCAGCAGCCCCCTAGCGGGGGCCCTCACCGGGGAGCTGTTTTTT. It is translated as CASSPLAGALTGELFF.